This is a list of T cell receptor beta chains from one sample in a study of T cell responses to AZD1222 COVID-19 vaccine. Method: immunoSEQ multiplex PCR; TCRdb's copy keeps in-frame clones and lacks some. The data hold some 150,000 clones, with 92% observed a single time. The input for sequencing was peripheral blood, taken on day 0 of MenACWY control vaccination. The receptors come from an adult in good health. Both conserved end residues are part of each CDR3. The D gene is left open where the match is weak. Clone size is not always given. Where it is, it says once, few, many or a class for expanded clones.

TRBV14,TRBJ2-5,13,-,-,CASSNVLQGSQYF,TGTGCCAGCAGCAATGTTTTACAGGGATCCCAGTACTTC
TRBV4-3,TRBJ2-5,14,-,-,CAHGPEKHQETQYF,TGCGCACACGGGCCGGAGAAACATCAAGAGACCCAGTACTTC
TRBV2,TRBJ1-4,15,-,TRBD1,CASTDRAVANEKLFF,TGTGCCAGCACCGACAGGGCCGTAGCTAATGAAAAACTGTTTTTT
TRBV7-9,TRBJ1-1,15,-,-,CASSLGRGMNTEAFF,TGTGCCAGCAGCTTAGGGAGAGGGATGAACACTGAAGCTTTCTTT
TRBV7-2,TRBJ2-1,13,-,-,CASSLAPSNEQFF,TGTGCCAGCAGCTTAGCCCCCAGCAATGAGCAGTTCTTC
TRBV7-3,TRBJ1-2,13,once,-,CASSLGQGYGYTF,TGTGCCAGCAGCTTAGGGCAGGGCTATGGCTACACCTTC
TRBV5-1,TRBJ2-7,13,-,-,CASSLGSSYEQYF,TGCGCCAGCAGCTTGGGAAGCTCCTACGAGCAGTACTTC
TRBV7-2,TRBJ2-1,15,-,-,CASSSSSFSYNEQFF,TGTGCCAGCAGCTCTAGCAGTTTCTCCTACAATGAGCAGTTCTTC
TRBV28,TRBJ1-5,13,-,-,CASSPQMRQPQHF,TGTGCCAGCAGTCCTCAGATGCGGCAGCCCCAGCATTTT
TRBV7-9,TRBJ1-5,13,-,TRBD1,CASSLQGDQPQHF,TGTGCCAGCAGCTTGCAGGGGGATCAGCCCCAGCATTTT
TRBV3-1/TRBV3-2,TRBJ1-5,15,-,-,CASSQSGPRSQPQHF,TGTGCCAGCAGCCAATCCGGGCCGAGGAGTCAGCCCCAGCATTTT
TRBV5-1,TRBJ1-6,15,-,TRBD1,CASSSFGTENSPLHF,TGCGCCAGCAGCTCCTTTGGGACAGAGAATTCACCCCTCCACTTT
TRBV18,TRBJ1-4,15,-,-,CASSPVITTNEKLFF,TGTGCCAGCTCACCAGTAATTACAACTAATGAAAAACTGTTTTTT